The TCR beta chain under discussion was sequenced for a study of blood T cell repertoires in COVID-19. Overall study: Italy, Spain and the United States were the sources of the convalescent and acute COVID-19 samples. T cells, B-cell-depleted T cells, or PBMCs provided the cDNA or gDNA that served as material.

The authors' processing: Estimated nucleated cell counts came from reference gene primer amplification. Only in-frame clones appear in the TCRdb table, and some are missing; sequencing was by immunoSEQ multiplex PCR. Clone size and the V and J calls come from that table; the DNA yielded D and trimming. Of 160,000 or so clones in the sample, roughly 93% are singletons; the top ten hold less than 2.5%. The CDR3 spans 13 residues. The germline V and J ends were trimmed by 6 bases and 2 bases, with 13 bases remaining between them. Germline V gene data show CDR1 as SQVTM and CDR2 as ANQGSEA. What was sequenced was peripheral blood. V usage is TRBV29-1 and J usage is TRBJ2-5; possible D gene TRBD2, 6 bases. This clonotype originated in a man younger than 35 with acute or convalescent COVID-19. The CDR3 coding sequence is TGCAGCGTCCCGCTAGCGATACAAGAGACCCAGTACTTC. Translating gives CSVPLAIQETQYF.